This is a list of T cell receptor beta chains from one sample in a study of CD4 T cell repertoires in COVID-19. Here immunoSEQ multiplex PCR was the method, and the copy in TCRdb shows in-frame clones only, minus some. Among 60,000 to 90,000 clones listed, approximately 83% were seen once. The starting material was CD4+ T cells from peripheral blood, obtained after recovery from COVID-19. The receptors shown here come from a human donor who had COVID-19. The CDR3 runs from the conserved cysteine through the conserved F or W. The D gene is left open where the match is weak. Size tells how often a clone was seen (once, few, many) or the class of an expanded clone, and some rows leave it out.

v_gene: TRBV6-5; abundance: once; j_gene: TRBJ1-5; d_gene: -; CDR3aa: CASRRAVGGNQPQHF; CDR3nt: TGTGCCAGCCGTCGTGCCGTGGGAGGCAATCAGCCCCAGCATTTT
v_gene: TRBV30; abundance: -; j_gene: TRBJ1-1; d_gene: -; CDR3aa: CAWTRRGADTEAFF; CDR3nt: TGTGCCTGGACTCGGCGAGGGGCCGACACTGAAGCTTTCTTT
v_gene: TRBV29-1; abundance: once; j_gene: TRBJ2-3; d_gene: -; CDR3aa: CSVPVRGTYTDTQYF; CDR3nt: TGCAGCGTCCCCGTCCGGGGGACTTACACAGATACGCAGTATTTT
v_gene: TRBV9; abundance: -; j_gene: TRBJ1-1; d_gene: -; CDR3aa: CASSVDENTEAFF; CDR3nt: TGTGCCAGCAGCGTAGATGAGAACACTGAAGCTTTCTTT
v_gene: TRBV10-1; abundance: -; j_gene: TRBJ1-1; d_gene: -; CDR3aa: CASSETAALRGTEAFF; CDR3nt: TGCGCCAGCAGTGAGACGGCAGCGTTACGGGGGACTGAAGCTTTCTTT
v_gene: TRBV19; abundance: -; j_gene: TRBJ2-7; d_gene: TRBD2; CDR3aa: CASRGGTGGPYEQYF; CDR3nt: TGTGCCAGTAGAGGGGGGACGGGAGGGCCGTACGAGCAGTACTTC
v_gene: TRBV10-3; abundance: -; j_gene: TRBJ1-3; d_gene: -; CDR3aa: CAISESQGSGNTIYF; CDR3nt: TGTGCCATCAGTGAGTCCCAGGGCTCCGGAAACACCATATATTTT
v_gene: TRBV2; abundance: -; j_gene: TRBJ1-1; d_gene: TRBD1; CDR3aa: CASSGQGGGTEAFF; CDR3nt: TGTGCCAGCAGTGGACAGGGGGGAGGAACTGAAGCTTTCTTT
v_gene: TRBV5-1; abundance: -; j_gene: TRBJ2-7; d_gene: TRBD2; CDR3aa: CASSLAAGGTTYEQYF; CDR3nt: TGCGCCAGCAGCTTGGCAGCGGGGGGCACCACCTACGAGCAGTACTTC
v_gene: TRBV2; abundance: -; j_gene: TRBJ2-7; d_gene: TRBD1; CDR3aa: CASHRTGRGEYF; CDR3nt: TGTGCCAGCCACCGGACAGGCCGAGGGGAGTACTTC
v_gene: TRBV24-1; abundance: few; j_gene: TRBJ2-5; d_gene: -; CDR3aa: CATKESGLETQYF; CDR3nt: TGTGCCACCAAGGAGAGCGGCTTGGAGACCCAGTACTTC
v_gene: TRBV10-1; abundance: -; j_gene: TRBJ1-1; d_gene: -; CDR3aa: CASSEGPGQAFF; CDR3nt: TGCGCCAGCAGTGAGGGGCCGGGGCAAGCGTTCTTT
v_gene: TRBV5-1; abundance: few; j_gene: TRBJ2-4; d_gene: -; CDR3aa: CASSLGGAGKNIQYF; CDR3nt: TGCGCCAGCAGCTTGGGGGGCGCAGGCAAAAACATTCAGTACTTC
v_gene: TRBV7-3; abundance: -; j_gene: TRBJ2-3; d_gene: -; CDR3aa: CASSSTGPAGTDTQYF; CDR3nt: TGTGCCAGCAGCTCAACCGGGCCTGCAGGCACAGATACGCAGTATTTT
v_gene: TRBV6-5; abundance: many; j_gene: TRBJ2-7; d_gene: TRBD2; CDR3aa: CASALGLAGFHEQYF; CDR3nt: TGTGCCAGCGCCCTGGGACTAGCGGGGTTCCACGAGCAGTACTTC
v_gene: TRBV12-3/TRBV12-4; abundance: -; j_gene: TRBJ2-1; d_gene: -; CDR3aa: CASSLRRQSEQFF; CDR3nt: TGTGCCAGCAGTTTAAGGCGACAGAGTGAGCAGTTCTTC
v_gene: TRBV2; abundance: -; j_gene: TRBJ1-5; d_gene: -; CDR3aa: CASSRGLTGQPQHF; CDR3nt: TGTGCCAGCAGTAGGGGACTCACGGGCCAGCCCCAGCATTTT
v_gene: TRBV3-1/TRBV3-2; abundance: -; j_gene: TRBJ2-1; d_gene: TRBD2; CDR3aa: CASSQPYLAGEDNEQFF; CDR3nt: TGTGCCAGCAGCCAACCCTACCTAGCGGGAGAGGACAATGAGCAGTTCTTC
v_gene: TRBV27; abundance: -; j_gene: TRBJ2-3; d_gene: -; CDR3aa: CASSPIVSGDTQYF; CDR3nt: TGTGCCAGCAGTCCTATAGTTTCGGGAGATACGCAGTATTTT
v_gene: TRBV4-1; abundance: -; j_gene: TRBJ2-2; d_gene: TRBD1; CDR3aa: CASSQADRATGELFF; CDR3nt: TGCGCCAGCAGCCAAGCGGACAGGGCCACCGGGGAGCTGTTTTTT
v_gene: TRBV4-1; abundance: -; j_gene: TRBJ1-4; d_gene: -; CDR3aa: CASSPQTVLNEKLFF; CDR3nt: TGCGCCAGCAGCCCCCAGACAGTTCTGAATGAAAAACTGTTTTTT
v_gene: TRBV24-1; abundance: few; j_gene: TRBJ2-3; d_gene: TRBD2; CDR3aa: CARPREADTQYF; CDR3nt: TGTGCCCGCCCACGGGAGGCAGATACGCAGTATTTT
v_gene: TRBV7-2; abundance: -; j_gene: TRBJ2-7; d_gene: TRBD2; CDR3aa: CASSLAFRGDYEQYF; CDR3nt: TGTGCCAGCAGCTTAGCGTTCCGGGGGGATTACGAGCAGTACTTC
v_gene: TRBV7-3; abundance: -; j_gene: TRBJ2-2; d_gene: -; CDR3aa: CATATQNTGELFF; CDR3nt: TGTGCCACCGCGACCCAGAACACCGGGGAGCTGTTTTTT
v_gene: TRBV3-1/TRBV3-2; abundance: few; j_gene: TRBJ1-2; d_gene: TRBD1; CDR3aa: CASRHTNGQGVSYGYTF; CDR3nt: TGTGCCAGCAGACATACAAATGGACAGGGCGTTAGCTATGGCTACACCTTC
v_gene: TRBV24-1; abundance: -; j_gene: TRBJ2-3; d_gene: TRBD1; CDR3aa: CATSPGQGPDTQYF; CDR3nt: TGTGCCACCAGTCCGGGACAGGGACCAGATACGCAGTATTTT
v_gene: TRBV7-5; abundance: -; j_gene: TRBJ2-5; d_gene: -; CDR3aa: CARSLDAPGLAGHETQYF; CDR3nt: TGTGCCAGAAGCTTAGACGCCCCGGGACTAGCGGGACACGAGACCCAGTACTTC
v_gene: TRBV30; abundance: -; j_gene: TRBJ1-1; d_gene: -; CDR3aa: CAWSFKVTEAFF; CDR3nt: TGTGCCTGGAGTTTTAAGGTGACTGAAGCTTTCTTT
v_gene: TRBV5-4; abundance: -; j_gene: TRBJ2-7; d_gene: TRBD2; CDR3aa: CASSPAGVVGDYEQYF; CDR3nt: TGTGCCAGCAGCCCTGCGGGGGTTGTCGGGGATTACGAGCAGTACTTC
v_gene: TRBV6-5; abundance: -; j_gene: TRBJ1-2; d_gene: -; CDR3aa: CASRPGPGANYGYTF; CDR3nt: TGTGCCAGCAGACCAGGGCCTGGGGCTAACTATGGCTACACCTTC
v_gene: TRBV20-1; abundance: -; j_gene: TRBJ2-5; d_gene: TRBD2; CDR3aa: CSASPAGLAGEETQYF; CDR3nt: TGCAGTGCTAGTCCTGCTGGACTAGCGGGAGAGGAGACCCAGTACTTC
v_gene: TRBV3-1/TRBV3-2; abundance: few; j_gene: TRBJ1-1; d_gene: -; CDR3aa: CASSLRDRLNTEAFF; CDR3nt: TGTGCCAGCAGCCTACGGGACCGACTCAACACTGAAGCTTTCTTT
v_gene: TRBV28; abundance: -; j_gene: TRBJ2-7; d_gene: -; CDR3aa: CASSGDGAYEQYF; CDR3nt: TGTGCCAGCAGTGGTGACGGAGCCTACGAGCAGTACTTC
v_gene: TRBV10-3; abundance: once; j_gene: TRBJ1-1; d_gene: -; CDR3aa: CAIRKGTSTEAFF; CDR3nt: TGTGCCATCAGGAAGGGGACTAGTACTGAAGCTTTCTTT
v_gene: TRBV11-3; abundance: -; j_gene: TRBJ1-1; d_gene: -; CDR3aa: CASSLSSEGGTEAFF; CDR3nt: TGTGCCAGCAGCTTATCATCGGAGGGCGGCACTGAAGCTTTCTTT
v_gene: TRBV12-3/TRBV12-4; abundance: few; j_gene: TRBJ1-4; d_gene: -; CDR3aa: CASSRARGEKLFF; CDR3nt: TGTGCCAGCAGTCGGGCCCGCGGAGAAAAACTGTTTTTT
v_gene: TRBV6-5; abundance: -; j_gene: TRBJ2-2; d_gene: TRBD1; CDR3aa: CASRRQGSNTGELFF; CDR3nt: TGTGCCAGCAGACGACAGGGGTCGAACACCGGGGAGCTGTTTTTT
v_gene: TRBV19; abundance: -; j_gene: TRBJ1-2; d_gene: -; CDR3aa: CASSIGGAFNYGYTF; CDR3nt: TGTGCCAGTAGTATAGGGGGCGCGTTTAACTATGGCTACACCTTC